This TCR beta chain was recovered during a study of T-cell memory formation after mild COVID-19. Looking at the study overall: TCR clusters were largely donor specific. Study results and limitations: Cross-reactive memory apparently joined, as some responding clones appeared in pre-infection memory. CD4+ clones that contracted lay mainly in CM and EM; CD8+ ones lay in EMRA.

TCR alpha and TCR beta cDNA libraries with sample barcodes and UMIs came from 5'RACE using constant-segment primers. TCRdb called the 5' RACE reads again in MiXCR, with one record for every CDR3 protein. The sample holds roughly 12,000 distinct CDR3 sequences, 13% to 15% seen once. In regard to this clonotype: Its matching antigen is unknown.

This CDR3 has 13 residues. With V trimmed by 6 bases and J by 6 bases, 5 bases remained unmatched. The chain recombines TRBV12-3 or TRBV12-4 with TRBJ2-1; 7 bases agree with TRBD1. The sequenced material came from PBMCs or a T cell subset sorted from them (not recorded which). The source is a man younger than 30 who had mild COVID-19 (a few samples of this study predate the infection). Cell type and time point are not known. CDR3 nucleotide sequence: TGTGCCAGCAGGCCCGGGACAGTCAATGAGCAGTTCTTC. It specifies CASRPGTVNEQFF.